This entry describes one T cell receptor (beta chain). Its antigen is unknown. Per-nucleotide qualities are absent, and no much larger clonotype sits a single base away. Including the terminal cysteine and phenylalanine, the CDR3 comprises 16 residues. CDR3 DNA is the only sequence kept; it has 48 bases, read in frame from the first base. The junction carries 14 bases between V and J, which are trimmed by 3 bases and 2 bases respectively. The CDR1 and CDR2 encoded by the germline V gene are MDHEN and SYDVKM. Each collaborating institution followed its own protocols to collect whole blood in K2EDTA tubes. For TCRbeta analysis, collaborator samples were shipped as frozen whole blood, as isolated PBMCs, or as DNA extracted from either sample type. TCRbeta CDR3 regions were amplified from genomic DNA using the immunoSEQ Assay, a bias-controlled multiplex PCR. The study's own analysis went as follows. The number of nucleated cells in each sample was estimated by amplification of reference gene primers within the assay. To quantify the absolute abundance of each unique TCRbeta CDR3 rearrangement, sequence reads were collapsed and filtered. For each sample, productive Simpson clonality was calculated as the square root of Simpson's diversity index over productive rearrangements. This immuneACCESS table, as held by TCRdb, lists in-frame sequences with V and J called but not all clones. Of the missing ones, under half trace to an unresolved V gene in checked studies; the others have no known cause. V, J and clone size were drawn from that table, and D and trimming were deduced from the DNA. For this sample there are roughly 76,000 clones; around 90% appear just once. The ten largest clones capture around 7.9% of the sample.

The sample belongs to a study of blood T cell repertoires in COVID-19 (dated by TCRdb to 2019 to 2021). The study in broad terms: Samples from collaborators originated in the United States, Italy and Spain and spanned both the acute and convalescent phases of COVID-19. The sample metadata nearly always contained a de-identified subject ID, COVID-19 status, age in years and sex. The samples were drawn from the first 160 participants of the ongoing ImmuneRACE study and from 1,254 subjects provided by 6 global collaborators. The material from the prospective study consisted of cDNA or gDNA derived from T cells, B-cell-depleted T cells, or PBMCs. Subjects who had been exposed to COVID-19, were actively infected with it, or had recovered from it provided the deeply sampled blood TCRbeta repertoires that made up the dataset. The repertoires were released in a freely available public database intended as a resource for research on the immune response to SARS-CoV-2. HLA class I and class II types, where available, came from metadata supplied by the sample provider rather than from assay-based typing.

General conclusions and limits of the study: How much clinical and demographic metadata was included differed by source and by participant, and the metadata was provided uncurated.

The source is a man younger than 45 with acute or convalescent COVID-19. The sequence joins TRBV28 to TRBJ1-5, with the D gene not confidently named. The sequencing sample was made of peripheral blood. The nucleotide sequence reads as follows: TGTGCCAGCAGTTTCCCGGAGGACCGTGGCAATCAGCCCCAGCATTTT. This yields the protein CASSFPEDRGNQPQHF.